This entry describes one T cell receptor beta chain. The data were obtained in a study of blood T cell repertoires in COVID-19. Study-level background: In each case, the material was cDNA or gDNA derived from T cells, B-cell-depleted T cells, or PBMCs.

This CDR3 comprises 11 residues. The V gene lost 11 bases and the J gene lost 3 bases, with 8 bases spanning the gap. Germline lookup yields CDR1 MGHDK and CDR2 SYGVNS. In the original workflow: Scientists estimated how many nucleated cells there were by amplifying reference gene primers. Produced via immunoSEQ multiplex PCR; TCRdb's table is partial and in-frame only. V and J calls and clone size are those listed in that table; D and trimming were worked out from the DNA. The sample consists of about 33,000 clones, around 87% of them appearing once. Sample: peripheral blood. The source is a man between 65 and 85 years old with acute or convalescent COVID-19. The genes are TRBV25-1 and TRBJ2-1; D gene unclear. CDR3 sequence: CASRSYNEQFF. CDR3 DNA sequence: TGTGCCTCACGCAGCTACAATGAGCAGTTCTTC.